A selection of T cell receptor beta chains follows, all from one sample in a study of T cell repertoires in cytomegalovirus infection. Using its own MiXCR run on the reads, TCRdb lists one record per CDR3 protein. The table lists 200,000 or so distinct CDR3 sequences, approximately 30% of them singletons. Sequenced input: PBMCs. The receptors come from a human donor in good health (CMV status not recorded). Some clones in this sample may be carry-over from other donors' samples. Both conserved end residues are part of each CDR3. D genes are given only for firm matches. Clone size appears in some rows only: once, few, many, or a class for an expanded clone.

TRBJ2-3 . few TRBV7-2 CASSPTGKSTDTQYF TGTGCCAGCAGCCCAACAGGGAAAAGCACAGATACGCAGTATTTT
TRBJ2-5 . . TRBV5-1 CASSLAVASQETQYF TGCGCCAGCAGCTTGGCAGTGGCCTCCCAAGAGACCCAGTACTTC
TRBJ1-1 . . TRBV25-1 CASSEPGDMNTEAFF TGTGCCAGCAGTGAACCGGGAGACATGAACACTGAAGCTTTCTTT
TRBJ2-3 TRBD1 few TRBV10-3 CAISEDRGGDTQYF TGTGCCATCAGTGAAGACAGGGGGGGAGATACGCAGTATTTT
TRBJ2-7 . . TRBV13 CASSLVGSTYEQYF TGTGCCAGCAGCTTAGTTGGCAGTACCTACGAGCAGTACTTC
TRBJ1-2 . . TRBV4-1 CASSQDKGVPFVGYTF TGCGCCAGCAGCCAAGATAAAGGGGTACCGTTCGTAGGCTACACCTTC
TRBJ2-7 TRBD1 . TRBV7-9 CASIPGTGYYEQYF TGTGCCAGCATCCCCGGGACAGGGTACTACGAGCAGTACTTC
TRBJ1-5 . . TRBV12-3/TRBV12-4 CASSPPWELGRNQPQHF TGTGCCAGCAGTCCCCCGTGGGAACTAGGGCGCAATCAGCCCCAGCATTTT
TRBJ2-1 . few TRBV5-1 CASSLAWGFSYNEQFF TGCGCCAGCAGCTTGGCCTGGGGGTTCTCCTACAATGAGCAGTTCTTC
TRBJ2-5 TRBD1 few TRBV6-5 CASSFSPGQGIKTQYF TGTGCCAGCAGCTTTTCGCCGGGACAGGGGATAAAGACCCAGTACTTC
TRBJ2-2 . few TRBV6-1 CASSEATGSTGELFF TGTGCCAGCAGTGAAGCAACAGGGAGCACCGGGGAGCTGTTTTTT
TRBJ1-5 . . TRBV2 CASSESQAFNQPQHF TGTGCCAGCAGTGAATCCCAAGCCTTTAATCAGCCCCAGCATTTT
TRBJ1-2 TRBD1 few TRBV11-2 CASSRRSTGTVYGYTF TGTGCCAGCAGCCGTCGCTCCACAGGGACAGTCTATGGCTACACCTTC
TRBJ1-1 TRBD1 . TRBV7-9 CASSLATGATEAFF TGTGCCAGCAGCTTAGCGACAGGGGCCACTGAAGCTTTCTTT
TRBJ2-7 . . TRBV2 CASSEDGGAAYEQYF TGTGCCAGCAGTGAAGACGGGGGCGCGGCCTACGAGCAGTACTTC
TRBJ1-2 . few TRBV5-1 CASSLDPGNYGYTF TGCGCCAGCAGCTTGGATCCAGGGAACTATGGCTACACCTTC
TRBJ1-6 TRBD1 many TRBV7-8 CASSFGTGGNSPLHF TGTGCCAGCAGCTTCGGGACAGGGGGCAATTCACCCCTCCACTTT
TRBJ1-4 . many TRBV7-6 CASSPGGGYNEKLFF TGTGCCAGCAGCCCCGGGGGGGGCTATAATGAAAAACTGTTTTTT
TRBJ2-7 . few TRBV20-1 CSAREEGRITYEQYF TGCAGTGCTAGAGAAGAGGGGCGGATAACCTACGAGCAGTACTTC
TRBJ1-5 TRBD1 few TRBV10-3 CATGTGGNQPQHF TGTGCCACGGGGACAGGGGGCAATCAGCCCCAGCATTTT
TRBJ2-3 . few TRBV2 CASRTTGQFTDTQYF TGTGCCAGCAGAACGACAGGACAATTCACAGATACGCAGTATTTT
TRBJ2-3 . . TRBV7-2 CASSLSQGDTQYF TGTGCCAGCAGCTTATCCCAGGGGGATACGCAGTATTTT
TRBJ2-1 . . TRBV7-6 CASSPGDGQFF TGTGCCAGCAGCCCGGGGGATGGGCAGTTCTTC
TRBJ1-3 TRBD1 many TRBV7-8 CASSFRSRTGDNSGNTIYF TGTGCCAGCAGCTTTAGATCCAGGACAGGGGACAACTCTGGAAACACCATATATTTT
TRBJ1-5 . many TRBV7-2 CASSPSPGNQAQHF TGTGCCAGCAGCCCCTCCCCGGGAAATCAGGCCCAGCATTTT
TRBJ2-3 TRBD2 few TRBV6-1 CASKRLAGPFTDTQYF TGTGCCAGCAAAAGACTAGCGGGGCCCTTCACAGATACGCAGTATTTT
TRBJ2-3 . . TRBV7-8 CASSLRHGADTQYF TGTGCCAGCAGCCTTAGGCACGGGGCAGATACGCAGTATTTT
TRBJ1-4 . . TRBV10-3 CAISAETNEKLFF TGTGCCATCAGTGCGGAAACTAATGAAAAACTGTTTTTT
TRBJ2-2 TRBD2 few TRBV7-8 CASSPGLAEGTGELFF TGTGCCAGCAGCCCAGGACTAGCGGAGGGCACCGGGGAGCTGTTTTTT
TRBJ1-2 TRBD1 few TRBV12-3/TRBV12-4 CASSGRGQFYGYTF TGTGCCAGCTCTGGGAGGGGACAGTTCTATGGCTACACCTTC
TRBJ2-7 . few TRBV25-1 CASRAGVGWYEQYF TGTGCCAGCAGGGCAGGGGTGGGGTGGTACGAGCAGTACTTC
TRBJ2-1 . once TRBV20-1 CSARAPGAEQFF TGCAGTGCTAGAGCTCCTGGGGCTGAGCAGTTCTTC